This entry lists 27 T cell receptor beta chains sequenced from one sample in a study of preoperative IRX-2 immunotherapy in early breast cancer. Treatment: preoperative locoregional IRX-2 cytokine immunotherapy. TCRdb keeps only in-frame clones here, not all; method: immunoSEQ multiplex PCR. The table lists approximately 96,000 clones, more than 80% of them singletons. The sequences come from tumor tissue, collected after IRX-2 immunotherapy. The receptors shown here come from a human donor with breast cancer.

J is TRBJ1-6 and V is TRBV23-1; D is unclear. TRBV23-1 qualifies as an ORF whose function is uncertain. CDR3 length: 17 residues. V gave up 6 bases and J gave up 5 bases, with 20 bases separating them. The CDR3 bases are TGCGCCAGCAGCCAAGGCCTTCCGGGGATCGATAATTCACCCCTCCACTTT. Translating it yields CASSQGLPGIDNSPLHF.

This clone came up a few times. This rearrangement joins TRBV11-3 to TRBJ2-1, with D tentatively TRBD2 (6 bases). V lost 1 base and J lost 8, with 12 bases in between. The CDR3 runs to 14 residues. The germline V gene has CDR1 SGHNT and CDR2 YENEEA. The CDR3 region is CASSLGDGGDEQFF. In nucleotides, the CDR3 is TGTGCCAGCAGCTTAGGTGACGGGGGAGATGAGCAGTTCTTC.

J is TRBJ2-3 and V is TRBV12-1; TRBD1, the table's D call, lacks a check against the DNA. TRBV12-1 is a documented pseudogene. This CDR3 has 16 amino acids. The CDR3 DNA follows: TGTGCCAGCAGCTTTGGCAGGCCCCGAAGCACAGATACGCAGTATTTT. Translated: CASSFGRPRSTDTQYF.

The chain joins TRBV7-8 to TRBJ1-1, with TRBD1 identical over 8 bases. Germline-derived CDR1 and CDR2 are SGHVS and FQNEAQ. The CDR3 loop spans 16 amino acids. V gave up 3 bases and J gave up 1 base; unmatched junction bases: 7. CDR3 protein: CASSLGTGQPNTEAFF. In DNA, the CDR3 is TGTGCCAGCAGCTTGGGGACAGGCCAACCGAACACTGAAGCTTTCTTT.

The rearrangement links TRBV9 to TRBJ2-6; the D gene is possibly TRBD2 (5 bases). Trimming removed 5 bases from V and 3 bases from J, with 18 bases in between. The CDR3 contains 17 residues. CDR1 is SGDLS, CDR2 YYNGEE, per germline. The CDR3 sequence: CASSDYTRKGGANVLTF. CDR3 DNA sequence: TGTGCCAGCAGTGACTACACAAGGAAGGGTGGGGCCAACGTCCTGACTTTC.

This chain connects TRBV19 to TRBJ2-1; TRBD2 matches 11 bases. The germline gives CDR1 LNHDA, CDR2 SQIVND (reference sequence). With 6 bases clipped from V and 6 bases from J, the junction kept 4 bases outside the gene matches. The CDR3 runs 14 residues. The chain's CDR3 is CASRLAGGINEQFF. The CDR3 DNA follows: TGTGCCAGTAGATTAGCGGGAGGGATCAATGAGCAGTTCTTC.

The chain employs TRBV10-2 and TRBJ2-7, with D hard to call. V dropped 2 bases and J dropped 3 bases, with 8 bases sitting between them. This CDR3 comprises 13 residues. Germline V lookup: CDR1 WSHSY, CDR2 SAAADI. In DNA form, the CDR3 reads TGCGCCAGCAGTGAGGGAAGGGACTACGAGCAGTACTTC. Amino acid sequence: CASSEGRDYEQYF.

The chain couples TRBV10-2 to TRBJ2-7; maybe TRBD2 (6 bases). This CDR3 is 13 amino acids long. Germline CDR1 reads WSHSY; CDR2 reads SAAADI. V shed 8 bases and J shed 3 bases, with 14 bases lying between them. The CDR3 DNA reads as TGCGCCAGCGCGGGACCCAGTGGCTACGAGCAGTACTTC. Its translation: CASAGPSGYEQYF.

The chain couples TRBV28 to TRBJ1-2; 8 nucleotides match TRBD1. The junction had 5 bases not matched to a gene; V was cut back by 4 bases and J by 4 bases. CDR3 length equals 14 residues. Germline V gene sequence: CDR1 MDHEN, CDR2 SYDVKM. CDR3 in amino acids: CASSSGQGGYGYTF. Written as DNA, the CDR3 is TGTGCCAGCAGTTCCGGACAGGGAGGCTATGGCTACACCTTC.

The chain joins TRBV29-1 to TRBJ2-2; a weak D match, TRBD2 (5 bases). Trimming left V 3 bases short and J 8 bases short, with 10 bases between. The V gene's germline CDR1 is SQVTM and CDR2 ANQGSEA. The CDR3 has 12 amino acids. CDR3 in amino acids: CSVDRGLGELFF. Written as DNA, the CDR3 is TGCAGCGTTGATCGGGGTCTAGGGGAGCTGTTTTTT.

The CDR3 region has the DNA TGCAGCGTCGACAGGGGCGACACTGAAGCTTTCTTT. This sequence encodes CSVDRGDTEAFF. The V gene is TRBV29-1, the J gene TRBJ1-1; TRBD1 agrees at 8 bases. With V trimmed by 6 bases and J by 3 bases, 3 bases remained unmatched. The germline gives CDR1 SQVTM, CDR2 ANQGSEA. The CDR3 covers 12 residues.

A single count supports this clone. The CDR3: CASNNIGYNSPLHF. Here the CDR3 DNA reads TGTGCCAGCAACAATATCGGCTATAATTCACCCCTCCACTTT. The chain has TRBV7-7 and TRBJ1-6; no clear D. This CDR3 spans 14 amino acids. V gave up 7 bases and J gave up 3 bases, with 10 bases separating them. CDR1 is SSHAT, CDR2 FNYEAQ, per germline (reference sequence).

This clone was seen a single time. Written as DNA, the CDR3 is TGCAGCGTTGACATAGCGGGGGATACGCAGTATTTT. Translated, it gives CSVDIAGDTQYF. The chain employs TRBV29-1 and TRBJ2-3, with 8 bases matching TRBD2. Trimming took 3 bases from V and 6 from J; bases not matched to a gene: 2. The CDR3 sequence is 12 residues long. In germline, CDR1 is SQVTM, CDR2 ANQGSEA.

This clone occurred a few times. The chain links TRBV29-1 to TRBJ1-2; possible D gene TRBD1, 5 bases. V was shortened by 7 bases and J by 5 bases, with 17 bases between the two germline ends. The CDR3 spans 13 residues. The V gene's germline CDR1 is SQVTM and CDR2 ANQGSEA. CDR3 sequence reads: CSALGGARYGYTF. The CDR3 region has the DNA TGCAGCGCCCTTGGAGGGGCGAGGTATGGCTACACCTTC.

V usage is TRBV19 and J usage is TRBJ2-5; D is unresolved. Trimming left V 3 bases short and J 5 bases short, with 10 bases between. Germline V lookup: CDR1 LNHDA, CDR2 SQIVND (reference sequence). The CDR3 has 13 residues. CDR3 residues: CASSMPPGETQYF. CDR3 DNA sequence: TGTGCCAGTAGTATGCCCCCCGGGGAGACCCAGTACTTC.

The J gene is TRBJ1-4, the V gene TRBV5-1; 8 bases match TRBD1. CDR1 is SGHRS and CDR2 is YFSETQ in the germline V gene. The CDR3 totals 15 residues. V dropped 6 bases and J dropped 6; count of bases not matched to a gene: 10. This CDR3 reads CASTQGGQGHEKLFF. CDR3 coding DNA: TGCGCCAGCACCCAGGGAGGACAGGGACATGAAAAACTGTTTTTT.

V and J are TRBV7-1 and TRBJ2-1, with no clear D. TRBV7-1 is recorded as an ORF, its role being uncertain. With 6 bases removed from V and 3 bases from J, the gap between germline ends came to 9 bases. The CDR3 sequence is 13 residues long. DNA of the CDR3: TGTGCCAGCAGTACCTCAGGCTACAATGAGCAGTTCTTC. This codes for CASSTSGYNEQFF.

The chain carries TRBV29-1 and TRBJ2-2, with a possible D match to TRBD1 (5 bases). Trimming pared 7 bases from V and 0 bases from J, leaving 12 bases between. The germline CDR1 and CDR2 sequences are SQVTM and ANQGSEA. This CDR3 contains 14 residues. CDR3 nucleotide sequence: TGCAGCGCCCAGGGCGTTCCGAACACCGGGGAGCTGTTTTTT. Translation: CSAQGVPNTGELFF.

The rearrangement links TRBV1 to TRBJ1-1; the tabulated D call, TRBD1, remains unverified against the DNA. TRBV1 is given as a pseudogene. CDR3 length: 14 residues. CDR3 sequence: CASREHYRDRGAFF. CDR3 bases: TGCGCCAGCAGGGAACATTACCGGGACAGGGGGGCTTTCTTT.

The sample holds one count of this clone. This chain links TRBV10-2 with TRBJ2-2; the D gene is possibly TRBD1 (6 bases). The CDR3 contains 15 residues. CDR1 WSHSY and CDR2 SAAADI come from the germline V gene. With 5 bases removed from V and 0 bases from J, the gap between germline ends came to 10 bases. For the CDR3, the DNA is TGCGCCAGCAGTAGGACAGACGCGAACACCGGGGAGCTGTTTTTT. It translates to CASSRTDANTGELFF.

The CDR3 bases are TGTGCCAGCAGTTTATACGCTCTAGCGGGAGACGGGTACGAGCAGTACTTC. Translated: CASSLYALAGDGYEQYF. The chain has TRBV28 and TRBJ2-7; 10 nucleotides agree with TRBD2. Unmatched junction bases numbered 10, after V lost 1 base and J lost 4 bases. From germline, CDR1 is MDHEN and CDR2 SYDVKM. The CDR3 runs 17 residues. Drawing the rest from reference TRBV28 and TRBJ2-7, the complete variable domain is DVKVTQSSRYLVKRTGEKVFLECVQDMDHENMFWYRQDPGLGLRLIYFSYDVKMKEKGDIPEGYSVSREKKERFSLILESASTNQTSMYLCASSLYALAGDGYEQYFGPGTRLTVT.

The genes are TRBV10-2 and TRBJ1-2; 7 bases match TRBD1. CDR1 is WSHSY and CDR2 is SAAADI in the germline V gene. The V and J ends lost 6 bases and 0 bases, in that order; junction bases with no gene match: 16. The CDR3 loop spans 18 amino acids. The CDR3, as DNA: TGCGCCAGCAGGGAACCCCGGGACAGCGAGGAATCTAACTATGGCTACACCTTC. Protein product: CASREPRDSEESNYGYTF.

The chain combines TRBV6-4 with TRBJ2-7; TRBD1 agrees at 12 bases. V trimming: 3 bases; J trimming: 4 bases; junction bases outside the gene matches: 4. The CDR3 totals 15 residues. The germline V gene has CDR1 MRHNA and CDR2 SNTAGT. In nucleotides, the CDR3 is TGTGCCAGCAGTGAATGGGGACAGGGGGCTTACGAGCAGTACTTC. Translating gives CASSEWGQGAYEQYF.

The V call is TRBV19, the J call TRBJ1-2; D may be TRBD1 (6 bases). This CDR3 comprises 13 residues. V was trimmed by 4 bases and J by 7 bases, leaving 13 bases between them. Germline values: CDR1 LNHDA, CDR2 SQIVND (reference sequence). The chain's CDR3 is CASSTQQGTGYTF. The CDR3 DNA follows: TGTGCCAGTAGTACCCAACAGGGAACTGGCTACACCTTC.

The chain couples TRBV7-6 to TRBJ1-1; D is possibly TRBD1 (5 bases). The V gene's germline CDR1 is SGHVS and CDR2 FNYEAQ. V was shortened by 5 bases and J by 5 bases, with 18 bases between the two germline ends. The CDR3 runs 15 residues. CDR3 coding DNA: TGTGCCAGCAGCGCGGAACTACAGGCTGAGACTGAAGCTTTCTTT. Protein product: CASSAELQAETEAFF.

This chain connects TRBV18 to TRBJ2-5; 11 bases match TRBD2. Per germline, CDR1 KGHSH and CDR2 LQKENI. With 3 bases clipped from V and 6 bases from J, the junction kept 12 bases outside the gene matches. The CDR3 runs 17 residues. Written as DNA, the CDR3 is TGTGCCAGCTCACCGCCTCTTAGCGGGGGGGCCGGGAAGACCCAGTACTTC. Its translation: CASSPPLSGGAGKTQYF.

The CDR3 DNA reads as TGCGCCAGCAGCCCGGGACCCGGGCAAGAGACCCAGTACTTC. The encoded protein is CASSPGPGQETQYF. This sequence joins TRBV10-2 and TRBJ2-5; tentatively, D is TRBD1 or TRBD2 (5 bases each). V lost 6 bases to trimming and J lost 2 bases, with 13 bases between them. The V gene's germline CDR1 is WSHSY and CDR2 SAAADI. The CDR3 is 14 residues long.